This is a list of T cell receptor beta chains from one sample in a study of blood T cell repertoires in COVID-19. Profiling relied on immunoSEQ multiplex PCR, and the TCRdb table lists in-frame clones only, not all of them. The sample carries about 90,000 clones, approximately 86% recorded once. The source material was peripheral blood. These receptors came from an elderly man with active or convalescent COVID-19. Both conserved end residues are part of each CDR3. The D gene is left open where the match is weak. The size of a clone is reported for some rows only, either as once, few or many, or as a class for expanded clones.

D: TRBD1
size: NA
V: TRBV7-2
J: TRBJ1-1
DNA: TGTGCCAGCAGCTTTGACAGGGTGAGCACTGAAGCTTTCTTT
CDR3: CASSFDRVSTEAFF

D: TRBD1
size: NA
V: TRBV5-1
J: TRBJ2-5
DNA: TGCGCCAGCAGCCGGGGACAGGGGGAAGAGACCCAGTACTTC
CDR3: CASSRGQGEETQYF

D: NA
size: once
V: TRBV5-4
J: TRBJ2-1
DNA: TGTGCCAGCAGCTTTAGTTTACATGAGCAGTTCTTC
CDR3: CASSFSLHEQFF

D: NA
size: NA
V: TRBV5-5
J: TRBJ1-3
DNA: TGTGCCAGCAGCAGAAGCTGGACAACCTCTGGAAACACCATATATTTT
CDR3: CASSRSWTTSGNTIYF

D: TRBD1
size: NA
V: TRBV29-1
J: TRBJ1-5
DNA: TGCAGCGTAAAAACCGGGACAGGGGATAATCAGCCCCAGCATTTT
CDR3: CSVKTGTGDNQPQHF

D: TRBD1
size: NA
V: TRBV7-2
J: TRBJ1-5
DNA: TGTGCCAGCAGCTTAGGTGGGGACAGGGCTCAGCCCCAGCATTTT
CDR3: CASSLGGDRAQPQHF

D: TRBD2
size: few
V: TRBV10-3
J: TRBJ2-1
DNA: TGTGCCGCAAAAGGGCCAACTAGCGGGAGGTCCAATGAGCAGTTCTTC
CDR3: CAAKGPTSGRSNEQFF

D: NA
size: few
V: TRBV9
J: TRBJ2-1
DNA: TGTGCCAGCAGCAGTAGTAGGGGGTACAATGAGCAGTTCTTC
CDR3: CASSSSRGYNEQFF

D: NA
size: NA
V: TRBV9
J: TRBJ2-7
DNA: TGTGCCAGCAGCGTAGCCCGGACTTCAGAGCAGTACTTC
CDR3: CASSVARTSEQYF

D: TRBD2
size: NA
V: TRBV24-1
J: TRBJ2-2
DNA: TGTGCCACCGCGGGGCTAGCGGGAGCGAACACCGGGGAGCTGTTTTTT
CDR3: CATAGLAGANTGELFF

D: NA
size: NA
V: TRBV5-1
J: TRBJ2-5
DNA: TGCGCCAGCAGCACTACCAGTGGGGAGACCCAGTACTTC
CDR3: CASSTTSGETQYF

D: TRBD2
size: NA
V: TRBV4-2
J: TRBJ2-5
DNA: TGTGCCAGCAGCCAATCTAGCGGGAACTTCCAAGAGACCCAGTACTTC
CDR3: CASSQSSGNFQETQYF

D: NA
size: NA
V: TRBV27
J: TRBJ1-4
DNA: TGTGCCAGCAGTCCAGGACAGCCACGGCAAAAACTGTTTTTT
CDR3: CASSPGQPRQKLFF

D: TRBD1
size: NA
V: TRBV19
J: TRBJ1-2
DNA: TGTGCCAGTAGTATCGACCTCGACAGGGGGTATGGCTACACCTTC
CDR3: CASSIDLDRGYGYTF

D: NA
size: few
V: TRBV19
J: TRBJ2-1
DNA: TGTGCCAGTAGTATTAACGCGGGAAGGTACAATGAGCAGTTCTTC
CDR3: CASSINAGRYNEQFF

D: NA
size: NA
V: TRBV28
J: TRBJ1-3
DNA: TGTGCCAGCAGTTTAGGGACACTTGGAAACACCATATATTTT
CDR3: CASSLGTLGNTIYF

D: NA
size: NA
V: TRBV7-2
J: TRBJ1-3
DNA: TGTGCCAGCAGCTCACAAGGGAGCTTTTGGGGCACCATATATTTT
CDR3: CASSSQGSFWGTIYF

D: TRBD2
size: NA
V: TRBV19
J: TRBJ2-1
DNA: TGTGCCAGTAGTCCCAGAACAGGGTATACCGGACTAGCGGGAACCTATGAGCAGTTCTTC
CDR3: CASSPRTGYTGLAGTYEQFF

D: NA
size: NA
V: TRBV30
J: TRBJ2-1
DNA: TGTGCCTGGAGTGGACAGTTCGATGAGCAGTTCTTC
CDR3: CAWSGQFDEQFF

D: TRBD1
size: NA
V: TRBV2
J: TRBJ1-1
DNA: TGTGCCAGCAGCCAGGGGGAGAACACTGAAGCTTTCTTT
CDR3: CASSQGENTEAFF

D: TRBD2
size: NA
V: TRBV2
J: TRBJ2-7
DNA: TGTGCCAGCGGGCGCGGGACTAGTGGGCGGCAGTACTTC
CDR3: CASGRGTSGRQYF

D: TRBD2
size: once
V: TRBV7-2
J: TRBJ2-7
DNA: TGTGCCAGCAGCTTGGCGGGAGGGCCGAAAGAGCAGTACTTC
CDR3: CASSLAGGPKEQYF

D: TRBD1
size: NA
V: TRBV2
J: TRBJ1-1
DNA: TGTGCCAGCAGTGTAACAGGGGGAAGGAACACTGAAGCTTTCTTT
CDR3: CASSVTGGRNTEAFF

D: NA
size: NA
V: TRBV4-2
J: TRBJ1-5
DNA: TGTGCCAGCAGCCAAGATAATCGAGATCAGCCCCAGCATTTT
CDR3: CASSQDNRDQPQHF

D: NA
size: NA
V: TRBV9
J: TRBJ1-5
DNA: TGTGCCAGCAGCGTACAGGGAGGCGGTGGGCCCCAGCATTTT
CDR3: CASSVQGGGGPQHF

D: TRBD2
size: NA
V: TRBV6-6
J: TRBJ2-5
DNA: TGTGCCAGCAGTGCGGGACTAGCGGGAGGCAGGGAGACCCAGTACTTC
CDR3: CASSAGLAGGRETQYF